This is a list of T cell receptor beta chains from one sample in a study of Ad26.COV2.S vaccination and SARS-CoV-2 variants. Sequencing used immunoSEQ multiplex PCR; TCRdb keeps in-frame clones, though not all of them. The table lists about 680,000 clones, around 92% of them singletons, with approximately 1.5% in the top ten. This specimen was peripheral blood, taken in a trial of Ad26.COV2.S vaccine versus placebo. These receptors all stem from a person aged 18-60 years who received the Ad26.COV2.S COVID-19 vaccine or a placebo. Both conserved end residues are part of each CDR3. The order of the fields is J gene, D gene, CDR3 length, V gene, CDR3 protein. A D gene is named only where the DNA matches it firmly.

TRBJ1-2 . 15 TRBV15 CATSKPGPRNYGYTF
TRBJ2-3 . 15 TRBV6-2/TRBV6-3 CASSPGAPSTDTQYF
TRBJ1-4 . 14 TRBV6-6 CASSFEADMGKLFF
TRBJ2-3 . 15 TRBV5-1 CASSFTPLSSDTQYF
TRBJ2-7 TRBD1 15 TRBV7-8 CASSLAGYRGYEQYF
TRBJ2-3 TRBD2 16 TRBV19 CASSSYPAGGTDTQYF
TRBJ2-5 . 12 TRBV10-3 CATRDSQETQYF
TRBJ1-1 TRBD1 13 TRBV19 CASLTGGAGAAFF
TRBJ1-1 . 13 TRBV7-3 CASSFRSYTEAFF
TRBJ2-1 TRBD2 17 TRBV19 CASSIDSLAGGHREQFF
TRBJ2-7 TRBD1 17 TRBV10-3 CAISETVQGASSYEQYF
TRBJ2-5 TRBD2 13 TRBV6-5 CASRKSGEETQYF
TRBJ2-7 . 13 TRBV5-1 CASSSTIVYEQYF
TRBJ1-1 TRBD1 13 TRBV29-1 CSVQGQENTEAFF
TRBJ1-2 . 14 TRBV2 CASSTRQRDYGYTF
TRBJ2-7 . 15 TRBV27 CASSFLAQGVREQYF
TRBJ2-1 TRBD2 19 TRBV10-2 CASSELGGSVAGTYNEQFF
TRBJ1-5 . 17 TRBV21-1 CASSKAAEGYSNQPQHF
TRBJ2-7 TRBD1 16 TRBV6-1 CASSEAPGTASYEQYF
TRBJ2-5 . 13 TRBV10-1 CASSERPQETQYF
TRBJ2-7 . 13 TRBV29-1 CSVETGGLYEQYF
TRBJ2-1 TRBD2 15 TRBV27 CASRVWGAGFNEQFF
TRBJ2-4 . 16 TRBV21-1 CASRPEGSLRKNIQYF
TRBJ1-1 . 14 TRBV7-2 CASSFSGAYTEAFF
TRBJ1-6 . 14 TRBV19 CASSSQGRDSPLHF
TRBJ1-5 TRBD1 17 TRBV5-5 CASSPGPAGGGQRPQHF
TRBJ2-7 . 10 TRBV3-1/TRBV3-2 CASGSYEQYF
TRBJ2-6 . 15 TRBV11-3 CASSAQGSGANVLTF
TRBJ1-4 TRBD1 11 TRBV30 CAGRQGRELFF
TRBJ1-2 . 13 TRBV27 CASRSAVDYGYTF
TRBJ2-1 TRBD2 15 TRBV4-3 CASSQDWTRDNEQFF
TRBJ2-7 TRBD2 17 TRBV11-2 CASSLGVGEGNTYEQYF
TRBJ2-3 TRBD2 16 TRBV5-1 CASSAFPSGGTDTQYF